Following are 27 T cell receptor beta chains from one sample sequenced in a study of T cells in Graves' hyperthyroidism and ophthalmopathy. Template material for amplifying TCR beta CDR3 regions consisted of RNA transcripts. The HTBI primer set served for first-round RT-PCR of the TCR CDR3. TCRdb ran MiXCR on the multiplex PCR reads and lists one entry per CDR3 protein. The sample lists hundreds of thousands of distinct CDR3 sequences, approximately 15% occurring once. The sequenced material came from blood. The receptors were gathered from a woman aged 25-40 years with Graves' hyperthyroidism that later progressed to Graves' ophthalmopathy.

A word on this clonotype: At one end the junction does not follow the germline gene, possibly because of a read error. The rearrangement links TRBV5-1 to TRBJ1-1; D remains unclear. The CDR3 loop spans 13 amino acids. Germline CDR1 reads SGHRS; CDR2 reads YFSETQ. CDR3: CASSLVLGSEASF. The CDR3 nucleotides read TGCGCCAGCAGCTTGGTATTGGGTTCGGAAGCCTCCTTT.

The rearrangement joins TRBV7-2 to TRBJ2-7; D not resolved. V dropped 2 bases and J dropped 5 bases, with 10 bases sitting between them. CDR3 length equals 13 residues. CDR1 is SGHTA, CDR2 FQGNSA, per germline. CDR3 sequence: CASSLRVSDEQYF. DNA for the CDR3: TGTGCCAGCAGCTTACGCGTATCAGACGAGCAGTACTTC. The full variable domain, completed using reference TRBV7-2 and TRBJ2-7, is GAGVSQSPSNKVTEKGKDVELRCDPISGHTALYWYRQSLGQGLEFLIYFQGNSAPDKSGLPSDRFSAERTGGSVSTLTIQRTQQEDSAVYLCASSLRVSDEQYFGPGTRLTVT.

The chain links TRBV19 to TRBJ2-7; a possible D gene is TRBD1 (5 bases). V was shortened by 5 bases and J by 7 bases, with 12 bases between the two germline ends. Germline V gene sequence: CDR1 LNHDA, CDR2 SQIVND (reference sequence). This CDR3 contains 12 residues. For the CDR3, the DNA is TGTGCCAGTAGTCCCCCGGACATGGAGCAGTACTTC. This translates into CASSPPDMEQYF.

J is TRBJ2-1 and V is TRBV6-1; no reliable D call. Trimming left V 2 bases short and J 7 bases short, with 9 bases between. The CDR3 runs to 13 residues. The V gene's germline CDR1 is MNHNS and CDR2 SASEGT. CDR3 DNA: TGTGCCAGCAGTGAACATCTTGGGAATGAGCAGTTCTTC. Amino acid sequence: CASSEHLGNEQFF.

As concerns this clonotype: Possible read error: a much larger clone is one base away. J is TRBJ2-1 and V is TRBV12-5; 12 bases fit TRBD2. Germline CDR1 is LGHNT and CDR2 is FRNRAP. The ends lost 7 bases at V and 8 bases at J; junction bases unmatched: 12. The CDR3 runs 16 residues. This CDR3 is CASDKTSGSGVDEQFF. The CDR3 nucleotides read TGTGCTAGTGATAAGACTAGCGGGAGTGGGGTCGATGAGCAGTTCTTC.

This clonotype turned up a few times. The chain has TRBV18 and TRBJ2-7; TRBD2 agrees at 7 bases. The CDR3 loop spans 15 amino acids. J was trimmed by 3 bases and V by 0 bases; bases with no gene match: 5. The germline gives CDR1 KGHSH, CDR2 LQKENI. The CDR3 DNA reads TGTGCCAGCTCACCACCGGGCGGGACTAACTACGAGCAGTACTTC. As protein: CASSPPGGTNYEQYF.

This clonotype came up many times. The V and J genes are TRBV29-1 and TRBJ1-1, with no clear D. CDR3 length equals 13 residues. The V end lost 6 bases, the J end lost 5 bases, and 16 bases lay between the germline ends. The germline V gene encodes CDR1 SQVTM and CDR2 ANQGSEA. Written as DNA, the CDR3 is TGCAGCGTGACCCTCACAGAGCTGACTGAAGCTTTCTTT. Its protein is CSVTLTELTEAFF.

This clonotype occurred many times. This chain links TRBV6-1 with TRBJ2-5, with 8 bases aligning to TRBD1. The germline gives CDR1 MNHNS, CDR2 SASEGT. The CDR3 covers 14 residues. With V trimmed by 1 base and J by 2 bases, 0 bases remained unmatched. The CDR3: CASSEDRGQETQYF. The CDR3 bases are TGTGCCAGCAGTGAAGACAGGGGGCAAGAGACCCAGTACTTC.

This clonotype was seen repeatedly, ten times or more. This sequence joins TRBV5-1 and TRBJ1-4; TRBD1 aligns across 9 bases. J gave up 8 bases and V 0 bases, and 8 bases lay outside the gene matches. The germline V gene encodes CDR1 SGHRS and CDR2 YFSETQ. The CDR3 is 16 amino acids. CDR3 residues: CASSLESGTGTEKLFF. The CDR3 DNA reads TGCGCCAGCAGCTTGGAATCCGGGACAGGGACGGAAAAACTGTTTTTT.

The sample holds many counts of this clonotype. The chain combines TRBV5-1 with TRBJ1-1; weak D call: TRBD1 (5 bases). Germline V gene data show CDR1 as SGHRS and CDR2 as YFSETQ. V was clipped by 4 bases and J by 2 bases, with 15 bases between them. There are 15 residues in the CDR3. The CDR3 spells CASSDGTEGNTEAFF. The CDR3 DNA is TGCGCCAGCAGCGACGGGACGGAGGGCAACACTGAAGCTTTCTTT.

This chain joins TRBV28 and TRBJ2-5; 8 bases are shared with TRBD1. Germline CDR1 MDHEN, CDR2 SYDVKM. CDR3 length: 15 residues. J gave up 1 base and V 5 bases, and 6 bases lay outside the gene matches. CDR3 region: CASSLRDRTQETQYF. The CDR3 bases are TGTGCCAGCAGTCTCAGGGACAGGACCCAAGAGACCCAGTACTTC.

This clonotype was counted many times. The chain joins TRBV12-5 to TRBJ1-2; 8 positions match TRBD1. This CDR3 comprises 14 residues. CDR1 and CDR2 (germline): LGHNT, FRNRAP. V gave up 6 bases and J gave up 3 bases; unmatched junction bases: 6. The CDR3 DNA sequence: TGTGCTAGTGGCTGGGGACAGGCCGACTATGGCTACACCTTC. It yields the protein CASGWGQADYGYTF.

The genes are TRBV9 and TRBJ2-2, with 8 bases matching TRBD1. CDR3 length: 16 amino acids. J lost 6 bases, V lost 4 bases, and 11 bases had no gene match. Germline assignment: CDR1 SGDLS and CDR2 YYNGEE. This chain's CDR3 is CASSPHKGQGAGELFF. CDR3 nucleotides: TGTGCCAGCAGCCCGCACAAAGGACAGGGAGCCGGGGAGCTGTTTTTT.

This clonotype was detected many times. As DNA, the CDR3 is TGTGCCAGCAGTTCCCCGGACAGGGGGCCTATAGGAGCTTTCTTT. It specifies CASSSPDRGPIGAFF. This chain links TRBV6-1 with TRBJ1-1; TRBD1 agrees at 11 bases. Germline CDR1 MNHNS, CDR2 SASEGT. V lost 5 bases, J lost 10 bases, and 12 bases stayed unmatched. The CDR3 runs to 15 residues.

This clonotype turned up a few times. CDR3 region: CASSSAEGTSPLHF. The DNA for the CDR3 is TGTGCCAGCAGTTCCGCGGAGGGAACTTCACCCCTCCACTTT. The chain joins TRBV25-1 to TRBJ1-6; the D is unclear. This CDR3 region has 14 residues. Trimming removed 5 bases at V and 9 bases at J, with 14 bases between. Looked up from germline, CDR1 is MGHDK and CDR2 is SYGVNS. Full variable domain (remainder filled in from reference TRBV25-1 and TRBJ1-6): EADIYQTPRYLVIGTGKKITLECSQTMGHDKMYWYQQDPGMELHLIHYSYGVNSTEKGDLSSESTVSRIRTEHFPLTLESARPSHTSQYLCASSSAEGTSPLHFGNGTRLTVT.

The chain has TRBV6-5 and TRBJ1-1; a weak D match, TRBD1 (6 bases). The germline V gene encodes CDR1 MNHEY and CDR2 SVGAGI. V shed 9 bases and J shed 1 base, with 12 bases lying between them. This CDR3 contains 13 residues. In DNA, the CDR3 is TGTGCCAGTTTAGGACAGCCGAACACTGAAGCTTTCTTT. This sequence encodes CASLGQPNTEAFF.

There are many counts of this clonotype. The chain carries TRBV29-1 and TRBJ2-4; TRBD2 matches 10 bases. Germline V gives CDR1 SQVTM, CDR2 ANQGSEA. The V and J ends lost 0 bases and 2 bases, in that order; junction bases with no gene match: 4. The CDR3 contains 16 residues. The chain's CDR3 is CSVEDLAGAPKNIQYF. DNA for the CDR3: TGCAGCGTTGAAGATCTAGCGGGAGCTCCCAAAAACATTCAGTACTTC.

A few counts support this clonotype. V and J are TRBV20-1 and TRBJ2-2, with 13 bases aligning to TRBD2. Germline V CDR1 and CDR2: DFQATT, SNEGSKA (reference sequence). The CDR3 has 15 residues. Losses at the gene ends were 3 bases for V and 3 bases for J; bases not matched to a gene: 1. CDR3 bases: TGCAGTGCTAGCGGACTAGCGGGGGACACCGGGGAGCTGTTTTTT. Translation: CSASGLAGDTGELFF.

Points on this clonotype: The missing conserved phenylalanine or tryptophan at the end of this CDR3 makes a read error likely. J is TRBJ1-2 and V is TRBV28; D remains ambiguous. V lost 2 bases, J lost 4 bases, and 11 bases lay in between. In germline, CDR1 is MDHEN, CDR2 SYDVKM. The CDR3 runs to 14 residues. Written as DNA, the CDR3 is TGTGCCAGCAGTTTAACTGACCCGGCCTATGGCTACACCCTC. It yields the protein CASSLTDPAYGYTL.

Comments on this clonotype: It may be a read error: a sequence one base away is much more abundant. The V gene is TRBV30, the J gene TRBJ2-1, with 8 bases lining up with TRBD2. After removal of 2 bases from V and 5 bases from J, the junction contained 5 bases not matched to a gene. The CDR3 contains 14 residues. Germline CDR1 reads GTSNPN; CDR2 reads SVGIG (reference sequence). The CDR3: CAWSRGLANNEQFF. The CDR3 nucleotides are TGTGCCTGGAGTCGCGGACTAGCAAACAATGAGCAGTTCTTC.

The table lists this clonotype with many counts. V is TRBV6-1 and J is TRBJ1-2; a possible D gene is TRBD1 (5 bases). This CDR3 is 14 amino acids long. The V gene lost 2 bases and the J gene lost 4 bases, with 11 bases spanning the gap. CDR1 is MNHNS, CDR2 SASEGT, per germline. CDR3 sequence (DNA): TGTGCCAGCAGTGAAAGGGACGGGGGCTATGGCTACACCTTC. It specifies CASSERDGGYGYTF.

Ten or more counts support this clonotype. CDR3 residues: CASKQGNYEQYF. The CDR3 nucleotides are TGTGCCAGCAAGCAGGGGAACTACGAGCAGTACTTC. V usage is TRBV6-1 and J usage is TRBJ2-7, with D tentatively TRBD1 (6 bases). Between the trimmed V and J ends, which lost 7 bases and 3 bases, there was a span of 10 bases. The V gene's germline CDR1 is MNHNS and CDR2 SASEGT. The CDR3 has 12 amino acids.

J is TRBJ2-3 and V is TRBV5-1, with TRBD1 matching over 7 bases. This CDR3 is built from 16 residues. The germline V gene has CDR1 SGHRS and CDR2 YFSETQ. Trimming at V came to 3 bases and at J to 2 bases, leaving 9 bases not matched to a gene. CDR3 in DNA: TGCGCCAGCAGCTCCTTGGACAGGCGCCCCACAGATACGCAGTATTTT. Translation gives CASSSLDRRPTDTQYF.

This clonotype has a count of ten or more. J is TRBJ2-1 and V is TRBV7-2, with 11 bases that match TRBD2. The CDR3 has 15 residues. Germline CDR1 and CDR2: SGHTA and FQGNSA. V lost 5 bases to trimming and J lost 7 bases; unmatched junction nucleotides: 7. DNA of the CDR3: TGTGCCAGCAGCCAAGGGACTAGCGGACTAAATGAGCAGTTCTTC. Translation: CASSQGTSGLNEQFF.

This clonotype was detected many times. The genes are TRBV3-1 and TRBJ2-7; TRBD1 aligns across 10 bases. The CDR3 is 12 residues long. CDR1 LGHDT and CDR2 YNNKEL come from the germline V gene (reference sequence). Trimming cost V 6 bases and J 8 bases; bases outside gene matches: 4. Here the CDR3 DNA reads TGTGCCAGCAGGCTGACAGGGGGCCAGCAGTACTTC. Translation gives CASRLTGGQQYF.

A note on this clonotype: A much larger clone is a single base away; this may be a read error. V and J are TRBV2 and TRBJ2-3; the D gene is possibly TRBD1 (5 bases). Germline V gene data show CDR1 as SNHLY and CDR2 as FYNNEI. The CDR3 is made up of 14 amino acids. DNA for the CDR3: TGTGCCAGCAAAGTAGGCAGGGCAACAGGTACGCAGTATTTT. It is translated as CASKVGRATGTQYF.

The V gene is TRBV24-1, the J gene TRBJ1-2; the match to TRBD1 covers 9 bases. Germline loops: CDR1 KGHDR, CDR2 SFDVKD. V was clipped by 1 base and J by 11 bases; unmatched bases: 7. The CDR3 extends over 14 amino acids. The CDR3 region is CATSDLYSGTGYTF. The CDR3, as DNA: TGTGCCACCAGTGATTTATACTCCGGGACAGGGTACACCTTC.